The clone carrying this T cell receptor beta chain came up a few times. Its antigen is as yet unknown. The CDR3 extends over 13 amino acids. Trimming took 4 bases from V and 9 from J; bases not matched to a gene: 4. Germline V CDR1 and CDR2: SGHTA, FQGNSA. The beta constant-region primer was an equimolar mix of two oligonucleotides covering TRBC1 and TRBC2. Nested alpha and beta constant-region primers with the SP2 primer drove four PCR rounds on ligated cDNA. Ligation attached a single-stranded oligonucleotide with a 12-nucleotide UMI and the SP2 primer to the cDNA 3' end. TCRdb processed the UMI-ligation and nested PCR reads anew with MiXCR; each CDR3 protein has one entry. The table shows 8,500 to 10,000 distinct CDR3 sequences, with 4.5% to 6% occurring only once. The sample is drawn from a study of naive and memory T cell subsets. Study-wide findings and caveats: In naive cells, over 90% of TCR sequences were seen only once.

The material sequenced was CD4+ TEMRA cells from blood. Subset defined: effector memory re-expressing CD45RA, CD45RA+ CD27-. V usage is TRBV7-2 and J usage is TRBJ1-4; TRBD1 agrees at 8 bases. This sequence originates from a human donor in good health. CDR3 in amino acids: CASSSRTGQKLFF. The CDR3 DNA reads TGTGCCAGCAGCTCCCGGACAGGGCAAAAACTGTTTTTT.